This is a list of T cell receptor beta chains from one sample in a study of cytomegalovirus exposure and HLA in healthy donors. Using immunoSEQ multiplex PCR, the repertoire was profiled, and TCRdb retains in-frame clones only, with some absent. The table has 200,000 or so clones, roughly 87% seen once. Sequenced sample: PBMCs. All receptors derive from a girl under three years old in good health and CMV-seronegative. CDR3s include the opening cysteine and the closing phenylalanine or tryptophan. Each record gives: clone size, D gene, V gene, J gene, CDR3 protein, CDR3 DNA. A D gene is named only where the DNA matches it firmly. Size is omitted from some rows. Given values are once, few, many or a class for expanded clones.

NA	TRBD1	TRBV6-5	TRBJ2-7	CASSPGQGSDEQYF	TGTGCCAGCAGCCCGGGACAGGGGAGCGACGAGCAGTACTTC
NA	NA	TRBV7-9	TRBJ2-5	CASSNLLGPRETQYF	TGTGCCAGCAGCAACCTACTAGGGCCCAGGGAGACCCAGTACTTC
once	TRBD1	TRBV23-1	TRBJ1-2	CASSEDVRDRDYYGYTF	TGCGCCAGCAGTGAAGACGTCCGGGACAGGGACTACTATGGCTACACCTTC
NA	TRBD1	TRBV29-1	TRBJ2-1	CSVGRGQATQEQFF	TGCAGCGTTGGGCGCGGACAGGCAACTCAAGAGCAGTTCTTC
NA	NA	TRBV5-1	TRBJ1-2	CASSLAGEGYGYTF	TGCGCCAGCAGCTTGGCAGGGGAGGGCTATGGCTACACCTTC
few	TRBD2	TRBV7-3	TRBJ2-2	CASSLAGGNTGELFF	TGTGCCAGCAGCTTAGCGGGGGGGAACACCGGGGAGCTGTTTTTT
NA	TRBD2	TRBV14	TRBJ2-1	CASSQDLAGGLTEQFF	TGTGCCAGCAGCCAAGATTTGGCGGGAGGGTTGACTGAGCAGTTCTTC
once	NA	TRBV2	TRBJ1-2	CASTHPDGVQPLYGYTF	TGTGCCAGCACACATCCAGACGGGGTCCAACCCCTCTATGGCTACACCTTC
NA	NA	TRBV29-1	TRBJ2-5	CSVSGTHKETQYF	TGCAGCGTTTCTGGGACTCACAAAGAGACCCAGTACTTC
NA	NA	TRBV15	TRBJ1-3	CATSEHSQTGDTIYF	TGTGCCACCAGCGAACACTCTCAAACGGGGGACACCATATATTTT
NA	NA	TRBV27	TRBJ2-7	CASSLSTMRPYEQYF	TGTGCCAGCAGTTTATCGACCATGAGGCCCTACGAGCAGTACTTC
NA	TRBD1	TRBV30	TRBJ2-7	CAWRTGTGGFFSGYEQYF	TGTGCCTGGCGAACCGGGACAGGGGGTTTTTTCAGCGGCTACGAGCAGTACTTC
NA	NA	TRBV7-2	TRBJ1-2	CASSLATGTIDGYTF	TGTGCCAGCAGCTTAGCGACCGGGACAATTGATGGCTACACCTTC
once	NA	TRBV7-2	TRBJ2-7	CASSALLGGYEQYF	TGTGCCAGCAGCGCCCTTTTGGGGGGCTACGAGCAGTACTTC
NA	NA	TRBV14	TRBJ1-2	CASSPLLTHYGYTF	TGTGCCAGCAGCCCGCTTCTTACACACTATGGCTACACCTTC
NA	TRBD1	TRBV18	TRBJ2-5	CASSPGQQETQYF	TGTGCCAGCTCACCGGGACAGCAAGAGACCCAGTACTTC
NA	NA	TRBV7-2	TRBJ1-6	CASGQYNSPLHF	TGTGCCAGCGGACAATATAATTCACCCCTCCACTTT
NA	NA	TRBV27	TRBJ1-1	CASSLSGGMNTEAFF	TGTGCCAGCAGTTTATCGGGGGGTATGAACACTGAAGCTTTCTTT
NA	TRBD1	TRBV30	TRBJ1-6	CAWSGKRQGVYNSPLHF	TGTGCCTGGAGTGGCAAAAGACAGGGGGTTTATAATTCACCCCTCCACTTT
NA	NA	TRBV27	TRBJ2-3	CASSTTGGPQYF	TGTGCCAGCAGCACCACGGGGGGCCCCCAGTATTTT
NA	NA	TRBV30	TRBJ1-5	CAWSVRGAGGGNQPQHF	TGTGCCTGGAGTGTAAGAGGGGCGGGAGGGGGCAATCAGCCCCAGCATTTT
few	TRBD2	TRBV4-1	TRBJ2-7	CASSPTSGGGEQYF	TGCGCCAGCAGCCCCACTAGCGGGGGGGGCGAGCAGTACTTC
NA	NA	TRBV15	TRBJ2-1	CATSSSRGGINEQFF	TGTGCCACCAGCAGCAGCAGAGGCGGGATCAATGAGCAGTTCTTC
once	NA	TRBV19	TRBJ1-1	CASSKGRGERLIEAFF	TGTGCCAGTAGTAAGGGGAGGGGGGAAAGATTGATTGAAGCTTTCTTT
NA	NA	TRBV11-2	TRBJ1-2	CASSWRTGSYGYTF	TGTGCCAGCAGCTGGCGGACGGGGTCCTATGGCTACACCTTC
NA	NA	TRBV5-6	TRBJ1-5	CASSLTAGGHWSNQPQHF	TGTGCCAGCAGCTTAACCGCCGGGGGGCACTGGAGCAATCAGCCCCAGCATTTT
once	TRBD2	TRBV4-1	TRBJ2-1	CASNPGLAFSYNEQFF	TGCGCCAGCAACCCCGGACTAGCCTTCTCCTACAATGAGCAGTTCTTC
NA	NA	TRBV25-1	TRBJ2-7	CASSESRHTVLEQYF	TGTGCCAGCAGTGAATCTCGTCACACAGTCCTCGAGCAGTACTTC
NA	TRBD2	TRBV7-9	TRBJ2-2	CASSYTSGGHNTGELFF	TGTGCCAGCAGCTATACTAGCGGGGGCCATAACACCGGGGAGCTGTTTTTT